Listed here is a single T cell receptor (beta chain). This CDR3 spans 15 amino acids. CDR1 and CDR2 (germline): MNHNS, SASEGT. V lost 1 base to trimming and J lost 3 bases; unmatched junction nucleotides: 4. This record comes from a study of spatial heterogeneity in lung cancer. Study details: Sequencing was performed on follow-up PBMC samples when available, collected at a median of roughly 22 months after resection.

Stated time point: blood at routine non-recurrence follow-up after resection. Whole RNA was taken from tumor, nontumor lung or frozen PBMC; it was then sequenced unsorted. Every TCR cDNA molecule carried a tag that served as a unique molecular identifier. TCRdb recomputed calls from the 5' RACE reads with MiXCR, one row per CDR3 protein. The sample holds about 47,000 distinct CDR3 sequences; roughly 8.1% are singletons and the top ten take approximately 35%. The TCR comes from a female donor with early-stage non-small cell lung cancer. The chain joins TRBV6-1 to TRBJ2-7; TRBD1 matches 9 bases. The sequencing used PBMCs, collected at follow-up. The CDR3 loop reads CASSEGQGVFYEQYF. CDR3 nucleotides: TGTGCCAGCAGTGAAGGACAGGGGGTGTTCTACGAGCAGTACTTC.